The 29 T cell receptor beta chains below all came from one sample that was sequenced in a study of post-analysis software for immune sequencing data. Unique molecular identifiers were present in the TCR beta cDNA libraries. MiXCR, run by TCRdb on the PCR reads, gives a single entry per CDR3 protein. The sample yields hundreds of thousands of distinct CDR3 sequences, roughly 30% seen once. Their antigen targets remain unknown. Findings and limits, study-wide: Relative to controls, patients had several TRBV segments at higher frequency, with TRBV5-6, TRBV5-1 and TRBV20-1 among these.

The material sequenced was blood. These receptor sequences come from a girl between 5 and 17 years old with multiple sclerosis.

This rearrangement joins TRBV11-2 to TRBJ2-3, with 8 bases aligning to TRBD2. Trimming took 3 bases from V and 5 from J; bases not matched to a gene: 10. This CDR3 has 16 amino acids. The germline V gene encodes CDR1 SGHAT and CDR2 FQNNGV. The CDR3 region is CASSFLGGGYGDTQYF. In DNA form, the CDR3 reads TGTGCCAGCAGCTTCCTAGGCGGGGGGTACGGAGATACGCAGTATTTT.

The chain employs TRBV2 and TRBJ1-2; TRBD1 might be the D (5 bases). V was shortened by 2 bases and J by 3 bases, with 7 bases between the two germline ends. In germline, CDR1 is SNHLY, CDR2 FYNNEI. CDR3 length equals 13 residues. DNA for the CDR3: TGTGCCAGCAGTGAACAGGGATACTATGGCTACACCTTC. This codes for CASSEQGYYGYTF. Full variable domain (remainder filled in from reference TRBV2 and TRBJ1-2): EPEVTQTPSHQVTQMGQEVILRCVPISNHLYFYWYRQILGQKVEFLVSFYNNEISEKSEIFDDQFSVERPDGSNFTLKIRSTKLEDSAMYFCASSEQGYYGYTFGSGTRLTVV.

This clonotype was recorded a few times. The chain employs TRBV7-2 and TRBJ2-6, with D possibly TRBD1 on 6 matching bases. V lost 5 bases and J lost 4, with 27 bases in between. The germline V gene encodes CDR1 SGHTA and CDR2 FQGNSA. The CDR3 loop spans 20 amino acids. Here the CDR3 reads CASSRQGTSQTGSGANVLTF. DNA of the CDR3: TGTGCCAGCAGCCGGCAAGGGACATCCCAAACAGGGTCCGGGGCCAACGTCCTGACTTTC.

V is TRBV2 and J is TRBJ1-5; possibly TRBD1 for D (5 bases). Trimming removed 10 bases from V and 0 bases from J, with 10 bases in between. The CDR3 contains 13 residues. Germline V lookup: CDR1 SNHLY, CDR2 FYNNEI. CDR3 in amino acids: CAIRDLSNQPQHF. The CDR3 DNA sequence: TGTGCCATCCGGGACCTTAGCAATCAGCCCCAGCATTTT.

CDR3 in DNA: TGTGCCAGCAGTTTATCGCGGGACAGGGACACTGAAGCTTTCTTT. Translation: CASSLSRDRDTEAFF. The chain combines TRBV27 with TRBJ1-1; 9 nucleotides match TRBD1. V trimming: 0 bases; J trimming: 3 bases; junction bases outside the gene matches: 2. Germline V gives CDR1 MNHEY, CDR2 SMNVEV (reference sequence). This CDR3 has 15 residues.

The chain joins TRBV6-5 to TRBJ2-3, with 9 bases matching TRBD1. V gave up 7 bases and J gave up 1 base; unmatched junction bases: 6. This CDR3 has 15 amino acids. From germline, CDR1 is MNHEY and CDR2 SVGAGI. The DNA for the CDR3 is TGTGCCAGCACCCGGTGGACAGGGGGCACAGATACGCAGTATTTT. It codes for CASTRWTGGTDTQYF.

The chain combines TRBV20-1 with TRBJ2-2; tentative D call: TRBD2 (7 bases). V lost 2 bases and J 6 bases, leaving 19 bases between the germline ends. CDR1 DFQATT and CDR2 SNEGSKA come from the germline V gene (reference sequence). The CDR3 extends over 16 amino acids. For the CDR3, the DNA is TGCAGTGCTAGATTGGAGGAGGGGGGAGGGGCCGGGGAGCTGTTTTTT. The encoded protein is CSARLEEGGGAGELFF.

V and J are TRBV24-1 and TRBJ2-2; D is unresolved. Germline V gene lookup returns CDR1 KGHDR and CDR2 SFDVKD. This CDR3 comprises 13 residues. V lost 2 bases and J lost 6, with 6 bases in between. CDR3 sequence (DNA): TGTGCCACCAGTGATTCTTTTCCCGGGGAGCTGTTTTTT. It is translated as CATSDSFPGELFF.

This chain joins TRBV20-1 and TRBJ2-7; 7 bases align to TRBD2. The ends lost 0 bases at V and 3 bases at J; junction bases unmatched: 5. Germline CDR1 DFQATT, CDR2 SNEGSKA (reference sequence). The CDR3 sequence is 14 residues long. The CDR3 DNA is TGCAGTGCTAGAGATCCGGAGCGGGGCTACGAGCAGTACTTC. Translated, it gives CSARDPERGYEQYF.

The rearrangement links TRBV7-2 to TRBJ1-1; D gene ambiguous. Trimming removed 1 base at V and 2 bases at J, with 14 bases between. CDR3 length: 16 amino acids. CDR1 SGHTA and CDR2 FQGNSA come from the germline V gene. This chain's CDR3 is CASSLGGFLGNTEAFF. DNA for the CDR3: TGTGCCAGCAGCTTAGGGGGATTTTTGGGTAACACTGAAGCTTTCTTT.

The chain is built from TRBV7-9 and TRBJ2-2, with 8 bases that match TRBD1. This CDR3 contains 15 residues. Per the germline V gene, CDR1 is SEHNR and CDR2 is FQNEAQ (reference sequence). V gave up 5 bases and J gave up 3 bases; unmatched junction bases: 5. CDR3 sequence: CASSTDRGYTGELFF. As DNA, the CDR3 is TGTGCCAGCAGCACCGACAGGGGTTACACCGGGGAGCTGTTTTTT.

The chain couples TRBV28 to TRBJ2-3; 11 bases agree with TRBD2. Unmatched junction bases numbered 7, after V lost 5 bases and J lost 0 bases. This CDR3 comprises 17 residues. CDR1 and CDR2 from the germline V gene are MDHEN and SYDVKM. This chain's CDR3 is CASSEFRTSGSTDTQYF. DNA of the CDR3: TGTGCCAGCAGTGAATTTAGGACTAGCGGGAGCACAGATACGCAGTATTTT.

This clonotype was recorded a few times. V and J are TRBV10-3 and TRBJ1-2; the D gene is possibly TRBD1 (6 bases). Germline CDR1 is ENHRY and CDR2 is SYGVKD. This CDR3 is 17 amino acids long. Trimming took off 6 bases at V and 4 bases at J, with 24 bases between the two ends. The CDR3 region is CAIRDSGHLSRGYGYTF. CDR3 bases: TGTGCCATCAGAGACTCGGGACACCTCTCCAGGGGCTATGGCTACACCTTC.

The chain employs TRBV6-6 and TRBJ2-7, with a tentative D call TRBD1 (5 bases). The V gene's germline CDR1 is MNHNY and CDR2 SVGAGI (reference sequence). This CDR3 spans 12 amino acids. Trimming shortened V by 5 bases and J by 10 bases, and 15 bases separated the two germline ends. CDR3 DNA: TGTGCCAGCAGTGTACAGGCTTCAGGCCAGTACTTC. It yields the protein CASSVQASGQYF.

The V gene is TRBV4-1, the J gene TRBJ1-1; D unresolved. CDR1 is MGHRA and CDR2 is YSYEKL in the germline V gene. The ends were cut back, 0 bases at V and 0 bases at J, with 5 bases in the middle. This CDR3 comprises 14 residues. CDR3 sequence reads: CASSQETVNTEAFF. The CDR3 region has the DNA TGCGCCAGCAGCCAAGAGACGGTGAACACTGAAGCTTTCTTT.

Here the CDR3 DNA reads TGTGCCAGCTATACCGAGCGGGGAGCCAAAAACATTCAGTACTTC. Translated, it gives CASYTERGAKNIQYF. J is TRBJ2-4 and V is TRBV28, with 7 bases lining up with TRBD2. There are 15 residues in the CDR3. Germline-derived CDR1 and CDR2 are MDHEN and SYDVKM. The ends lost 8 bases at V and 0 bases at J; junction bases unmatched: 7.

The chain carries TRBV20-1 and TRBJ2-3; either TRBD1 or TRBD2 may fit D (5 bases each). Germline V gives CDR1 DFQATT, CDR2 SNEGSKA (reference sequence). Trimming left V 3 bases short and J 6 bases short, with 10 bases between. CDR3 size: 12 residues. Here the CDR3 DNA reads TGCAGTGCTAGTATCGGGGCGGATACGCAGTATTTT. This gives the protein CSASIGADTQYF.

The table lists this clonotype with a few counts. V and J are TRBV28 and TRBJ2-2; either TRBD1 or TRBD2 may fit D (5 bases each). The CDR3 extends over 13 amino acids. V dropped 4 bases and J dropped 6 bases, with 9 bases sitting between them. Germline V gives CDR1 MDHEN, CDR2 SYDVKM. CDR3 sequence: CASSSVGAGELFF. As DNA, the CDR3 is TGTGCCAGCAGTTCCGTGGGGGCCGGGGAGCTGTTTTTT. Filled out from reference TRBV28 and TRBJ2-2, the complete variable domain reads DVKVTQSSRYLVKRTGEKVFLECVQDMDHENMFWYRQDPGLGLRLIYFSYDVKMKEKGDIPEGYSVSREKKERFSLILESASTNQTSMYLCASSSVGAGELFFGEGSRLTVL.

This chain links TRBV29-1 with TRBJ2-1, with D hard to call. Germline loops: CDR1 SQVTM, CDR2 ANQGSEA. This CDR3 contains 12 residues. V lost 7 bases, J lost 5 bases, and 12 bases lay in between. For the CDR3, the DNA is TGCAGCGCCCTTGCCCCTAACAATGAGCAGTTCTTC. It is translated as CSALAPNNEQFF.

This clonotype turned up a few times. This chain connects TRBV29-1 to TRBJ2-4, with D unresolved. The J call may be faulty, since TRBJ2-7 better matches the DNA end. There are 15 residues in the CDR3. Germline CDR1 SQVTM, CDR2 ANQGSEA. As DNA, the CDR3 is TGCAGCGTCCTAACTTCGGGTGGCCTTTTATACGAGCAGTACGTC. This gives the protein CSVLTSGGLLYEQYV.

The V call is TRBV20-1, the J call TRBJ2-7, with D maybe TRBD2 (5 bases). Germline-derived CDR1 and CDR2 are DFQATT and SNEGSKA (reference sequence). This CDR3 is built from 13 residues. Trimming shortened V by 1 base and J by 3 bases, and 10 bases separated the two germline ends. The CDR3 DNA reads TGCAGTGCTAGAGGACTACGGGGCTACGAGCAGTACTTC. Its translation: CSARGLRGYEQYF.

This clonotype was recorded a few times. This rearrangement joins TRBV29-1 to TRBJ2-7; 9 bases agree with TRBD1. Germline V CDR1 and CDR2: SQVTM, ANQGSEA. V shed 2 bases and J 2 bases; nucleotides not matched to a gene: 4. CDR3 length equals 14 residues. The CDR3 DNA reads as TGCAGCGTTGAATCCGGGACAGGGACCTACGAGCAGTACTTC. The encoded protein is CSVESGTGTYEQYF.

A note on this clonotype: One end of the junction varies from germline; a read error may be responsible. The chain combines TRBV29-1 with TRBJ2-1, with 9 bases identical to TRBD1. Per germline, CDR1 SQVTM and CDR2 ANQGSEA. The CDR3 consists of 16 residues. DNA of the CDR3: TGCGGCGTTGAAGATCGTGGACAGGGGTCGGGAAGTGAGCAGTTCTTC. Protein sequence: CGVEDRGQGSGSEQFF.

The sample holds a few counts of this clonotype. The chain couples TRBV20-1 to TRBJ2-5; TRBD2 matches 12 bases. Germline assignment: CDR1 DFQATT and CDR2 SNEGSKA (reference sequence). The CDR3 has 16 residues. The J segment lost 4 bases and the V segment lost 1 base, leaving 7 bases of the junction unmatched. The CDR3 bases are TGCAGTGCTAGAGCTTCGACTAGCGGGGGTAGAGAGACCCAGTACTTC. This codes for CSARASTSGGRETQYF.

The CDR3: CASSLASGSPYEQYF. Written as DNA, the CDR3 is TGTGCCAGCAGCTTAGCCAGCGGGAGTCCCTACGAGCAGTACTTC. This chain joins TRBV7-2 and TRBJ2-7, with TRBD2 matching over 8 bases. CDR3 length: 15 residues. Germline loops: CDR1 SGHTA, CDR2 FQGNSA. With 0 bases clipped from V and 2 bases from J, the junction kept 3 bases outside the gene matches.

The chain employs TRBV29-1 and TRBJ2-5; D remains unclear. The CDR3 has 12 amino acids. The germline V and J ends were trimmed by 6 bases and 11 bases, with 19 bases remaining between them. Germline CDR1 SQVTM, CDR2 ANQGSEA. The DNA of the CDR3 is TGCAGCGTCCGCCCAACATTGGGTGAGCAGTACTTC. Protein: CSVRPTLGEQYF.

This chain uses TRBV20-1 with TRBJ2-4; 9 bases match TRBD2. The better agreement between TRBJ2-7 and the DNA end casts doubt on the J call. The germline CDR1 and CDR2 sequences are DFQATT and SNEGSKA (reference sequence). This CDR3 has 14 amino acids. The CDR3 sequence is CSARDPTSGSEQYF. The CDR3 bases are TGCAGTGCTAGAGATCCGACTAGCGGAAGCGAGCAGTACTTC.

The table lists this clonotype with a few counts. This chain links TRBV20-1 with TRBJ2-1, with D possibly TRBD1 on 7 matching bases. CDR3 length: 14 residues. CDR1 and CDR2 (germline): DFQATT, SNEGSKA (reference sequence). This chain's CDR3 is CGGLRGSSYNEQFF. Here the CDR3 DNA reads TGCGGGGGACTCAGGGGGAGCTCCTACAATGAGCAGTTCTTC.

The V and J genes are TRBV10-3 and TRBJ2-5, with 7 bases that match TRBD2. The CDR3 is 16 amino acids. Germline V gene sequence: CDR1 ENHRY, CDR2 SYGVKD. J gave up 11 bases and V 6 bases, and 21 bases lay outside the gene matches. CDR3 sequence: CAIRTRGEGRANEQYF. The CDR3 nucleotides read TGTGCCATCAGGACCAGAGGGGAGGGCAGGGCCAATGAGCAGTACTTC.